The 21 T cell receptor beta chains listed next were all sequenced from one sample in a study of OX40 agonist ivuxolimab in advanced cancers. TCRdb's table, derived via immunoSEQ multiplex PCR, lists solely in-frame clones and lacks some. The table lists approximately 59,000 clones, roughly 80% of them singletons. The sample consisted of CD4+ or CD8+ T cells sorted from blood, taken in a trial of the OX40 agonist ivuxolimab. The receptors shown here come from an adult with an advanced solid tumor such as melanoma, head and neck, liver or kidney cancer.

The genes are TRBV7-9 and TRBJ1-2, with unresolved D. Trimming stripped 1 base from V and 2 bases from J, with 17 bases between. Germline V gene lookup returns CDR1 SEHNR and CDR2 FQNEAQ (reference sequence). The CDR3 extends over 17 amino acids. The CDR3: CASSLEANVDGNYGYTF. In DNA form, the CDR3 reads TGTGCCAGCAGCTTAGAGGCGAATGTTGACGGGAACTATGGCTACACCTTC. The whole variable domain, remainder taken from reference TRBV7-9 and TRBJ1-2, is DTGVSQNPRHKITKRGQNVTFRCDPISEHNRLYWYRQTLGQGPEFLTYFQNEAQLEKSRLLSDRFSAERPKGSFSTLEIQRTEQGDSAMYLCASSLEANVDGNYGYTFGSGTRLTVV.

The V call is TRBV7-3, the J call TRBJ2-1, with D uncertain. The germline CDR1 and CDR2 sequences are SGHTA and FQGTGA. V was pared by 2 bases and J by 0 bases, with 2 bases between. The CDR3 runs 13 residues. The CDR3 sequence: CASSLASYNEQFF. The CDR3 DNA is TGTGCCAGCAGCTTAGCCTCCTACAATGAGCAGTTCTTC.

The chain has TRBV11-3 and TRBJ2-1; the match to TRBD2 covers 8 bases. The CDR3 has 16 residues. Germline V lookup: CDR1 SGHNT, CDR2 YENEEA. With V trimmed by 4 bases and J by 7 bases, 12 bases remained unmatched. The CDR3 region has the DNA TGTGCCAGCAGCTCGGGGGGGACTGCTATAGGTAATGAGCAGTTCTTC. Amino acid sequence: CASSSGGTAIGNEQFF.

The chain couples TRBV19 to TRBJ1-5; TRBD1 is a possible D gene (5 bases). Trimming removed 7 bases from V and 6 bases from J, with 16 bases in between. The CDR3 length is 14 residues. CDR1 LNHDA and CDR2 SQIVND come from the germline V gene (reference sequence). The chain's CDR3 is CASKVSGLFQPQHF. CDR3 in DNA: TGTGCCAGTAAAGTATCGGGACTCTTTCAGCCCCAGCATTTT.

V gene TRBV4-2 combines with J gene TRBJ2-7; D gene unclear. This CDR3 is 16 amino acids long. Germline loops: CDR1 LGHNA, CDR2 YNFKEQ. V gave up 0 bases and J gave up 2 bases, with 14 bases separating them. CDR3 residues: CASSQENYPDTYEQYF. The CDR3 DNA reads as TGTGCCAGCAGCCAAGAGAATTACCCGGATACCTACGAGCAGTACTTC.

V and J are TRBV27 and TRBJ2-1; a possible D gene is TRBD2 (7 bases). The CDR3 runs to 16 residues. Germline lookup yields CDR1 MNHEY and CDR2 SMNVEV (reference sequence). V gave up 1 base and J gave up 5 bases, with 15 bases separating them. The CDR3 DNA reads as TGTGCCAGCAGTTTATTGGGGGGGGCATGGGACAATGAGCAGTTCTTC. Amino acids: CASSLLGGAWDNEQFF.

V usage is TRBV28 and J usage is TRBJ2-1; 10 bases match TRBD2. The junction had 8 bases not matched to a gene; V was cut back by 4 bases and J by 2 bases. The CDR3 loop spans 17 amino acids. Germline V gene sequence: CDR1 MDHEN, CDR2 SYDVKM. CDR3 bases: TGTGCCAGCAGTTATTCTTCTAGCGGGAGACCCTACAATGAGCAGTTCTTC. It codes for CASSYSSSGRPYNEQFF.

In the case of this clone: Sequence at one end of the junction differs from germline and may be a read error. V gene TRBV19 combines with J gene TRBJ1-5, with D possibly TRBD1 on 6 matching bases. Per germline, CDR1 LNHDA and CDR2 SQIVND (reference sequence). This CDR3 contains 18 residues. The CDR3 here is CASSLDRMNGISNQPQHF. In DNA, the CDR3 is TGTGCCAGTAGTTTAGACAGGATGAACGGCATTAGCAATCAGCCCCAGCATTTT.

V usage is TRBV28 and J usage is TRBJ2-5; 7 bases map to TRBD2. V shed 2 bases, J shed 4 bases, and the junction held 7 bases outside the gene matches. Germline V CDR1 and CDR2: MDHEN, SYDVKM. The CDR3 spans 15 residues. CDR3 residues: CASSLAGVGSETQYF. The DNA for the CDR3 is TGTGCCAGCAGTTTAGCGGGAGTGGGCTCAGAGACCCAGTACTTC.

V usage is TRBV18 and J usage is TRBJ2-7; D is possibly TRBD1 (6 bases). With 3 bases removed from V and 5 bases from J, the gap between germline ends came to 11 bases. The CDR3 is 13 amino acids. Germline V CDR1 and CDR2: KGHSH, LQKENI. CDR3 sequence (DNA): TGTGCCAGCTCACCCAGGACAGCCGACGAGCAGTACTTC. As protein: CASSPRTADEQYF.

This chain uses TRBV5-1 with TRBJ1-1; D uncertain. Germline V CDR1 and CDR2: SGHRS, YFSETQ. The V gene lost 4 bases and the J gene lost 1 base, with 17 bases spanning the gap. This CDR3 is 16 amino acids long. This chain's CDR3 is CASSPRLQEPNTEAFF. In nucleotides, the CDR3 is TGCGCCAGCAGCCCGCGTTTGCAAGAGCCGAACACTGAAGCTTTCTTT.

A single count supports this clone. The chain recombines TRBV10-3 with TRBJ2-2; D ambiguous. Germline V lookup: CDR1 ENHRY, CDR2 SYGVKD. This CDR3 contains 15 residues. V dropped 2 bases and J dropped 6 bases, with 13 bases sitting between them. CDR3 residues: CAISERDPLSGELFF. CDR3 sequence (DNA): TGTGCCATCAGTGAGAGAGACCCCCTTTCCGGGGAGCTGTTTTTT.

The chain recombines TRBV2 with TRBJ2-5; a possible D gene is TRBD2 (7 bases). The assigned J gene may be wrong: the sequence end matches TRBJ2-7 better. The CDR3 totals 14 residues. Per germline, CDR1 SNHLY and CDR2 FYNNEI. The CDR3 bases are TGTGCCAGCAGGGGGGGGCACAGAACCTACGAGCAGTACTTC. Its protein is CASRGGHRTYEQYF.

Turning to this clone: Distinct nucleotide sequences in the sample also encode this CDR3. This chain uses TRBV6-5 with TRBJ2-1; perhaps TRBD2 as D (5 bases). This CDR3 is built from 12 residues. Germline loops: CDR1 MNHEY, CDR2 SVGAGI. V was pared by 5 bases and J by 6 bases, with 8 bases between. CDR3 residues: CASSRGGNEQFF. The CDR3 region has the DNA TGTGCCAGCAGTCGAGGAGGCAATGAGCAGTTCTTC.

The chain links TRBV28 to TRBJ1-1; D ambiguous. The CDR3 runs 12 residues. The V gene's germline CDR1 is MDHEN and CDR2 SYDVKM. The V and J ends lost 5 bases and 3 bases respectively, with 7 bases between them. The CDR3 loop is CASSVSHTEAFF. CDR3 DNA: TGTGCCAGCAGTGTATCTCACACTGAAGCTTTCTTT.

The chain combines TRBV5-5 with TRBJ2-5, with D maybe TRBD2 (6 bases). The V and J ends lost 6 bases and 1 base respectively, with 10 bases between them. The CDR3 covers 13 residues. In germline, CDR1 is SGHKS, CDR2 YYEKEE (reference sequence). This CDR3 is CASMEGVQETQYF. Written as DNA, the CDR3 is TGTGCCAGCATGGAGGGAGTCCAAGAGACCCAGTACTTC.

The rearrangement joins TRBV6-5 to TRBJ2-2; D not certain. The CDR3 sequence is 14 residues long. V was trimmed by 0 bases and J by 6 bases, leaving 8 bases between them. Germline lookup yields CDR1 MNHEY and CDR2 SVGAGI. The DNA for the CDR3 is TGTGCCAGCAGTTACTCTACGCATGCCGGGGAGCTGTTTTTT. It specifies CASSYSTHAGELFF.

The CDR3 is CASSIDTVGDYNEQFF. CDR3 coding DNA: TGTGCCAGTAGTATAGATACAGTAGGGGATTACAATGAGCAGTTCTTC. The chain links TRBV19 to TRBJ2-1, with D maybe TRBD1 (5 bases). There are 16 residues in the CDR3. In germline, CDR1 is LNHDA, CDR2 SQIVND (reference sequence). Trimming took off 0 bases at V and 4 bases at J, with 13 bases between the two ends.

This clone was counted only a few times. This chain uses TRBV6-6 with TRBJ1-5; possible D gene TRBD1, 5 bases. Germline CDR1 and CDR2: MNHNY and SVGAGI (reference sequence). The CDR3 length is 15 residues. V was cut by 2 bases and J by 3 bases, with 11 bases left in between. The CDR3 region has the DNA TGTGCCAGCAGTTACGAGGGGTTTAACAATCAGCCCCAGCATTTT. Protein product: CASSYEGFNNQPQHF.

The chain combines TRBV28 with TRBJ2-5; no firm D call. The CDR3 length is 13 residues. V gave up 2 bases and J gave up 2 bases, with 6 bases separating them. Looked up from germline, CDR1 is MDHEN and CDR2 is SYDVKM. CDR3 in amino acids: CASSLSKQETQYF. The CDR3 DNA reads TGTGCCAGCAGTTTAAGTAAGCAAGAGACCCAGTACTTC.

The rearrangement uses TRBV30 and TRBJ2-7; D is perhaps TRBD1 (6 bases). Trimming removed 2 bases at V and 3 bases at J, with 8 bases between. The CDR3 has 12 residues. Germline CDR1 and CDR2: GTSNPN and SVGIG (reference sequence). CDR3 nucleotide sequence: TGTGCCTGGAGTCGGACAGACTACGAGCAGTACTTC. It encodes CAWSRTDYEQYF. Filled out from reference TRBV30 and TRBJ2-7, the complete variable domain reads SQTIHQWPATLVQPVGSPLSLECTVEGTSNPNLYWYRQAAGRGLQLLFYSVGIGQISSEVPQNLSASRPQDRQFILSSKKLLLSDSGFYLCAWSRTDYEQYFGPGTRLTVT.